This T cell receptor (beta chain) was sequenced during a study of CD8+CD57+ T cells in acquired aplastic anemia. At the level of the study: Isolated CD4+ and CD8+ cells, once sorted, yielded DNA averaging approximately 3 ug. Findings of the study overall: Twenty-nine shared CD8+ CDR3s appeared highly expressed within patients' immunodominant clones.

Trimming cost V 5 bases and J 5 bases; bases outside gene matches: 8. This CDR3 is 14 amino acids long. The V gene's germline CDR1 is SEHNR and CDR2 FQNEAQ (reference sequence). This clonotype has a single count. Its antigen is as yet unknown. Using genomic DNA as the template, TCR beta VDJ and CDR3 profiling was carried out. MiXCR was run by TCRdb on the reads, yielding one entry per CDR3 protein. The top ten hold around a third of the sample, which has approximately 99,000 distinct CDR3 sequences, around half seen once. Source material: sorted CD4+, CD8+, or CD8+CD57+ T cells (not recorded which) from PBMCs. The receptor was isolated from a human donor in good health, serving as a control. The chain recombines TRBV7-9 with TRBJ1-1; 7 bases align to TRBD1. CDR3 DNA sequence: TGTGCCAGCAGCCCGACAGGGAGGGGAACTGAAGCTTTCTTT. It codes for CASSPTGRGTEAFF.